The T cell receptor beta chain under discussion was sequenced for a study of metastatic and nonmetastatic thyroid tumors. Study outcomes and limitations: Relative to benign nodules, malignant thyroid tumors were reportedly characterized by significantly elevated TCR beta diversity in blood and tumor.

Regarding this clone: The antigen remains unidentified.

Prior to thyroid surgery, none of the patients had received any treatment. The germline V gene encodes CDR1 SGHRS and CDR2 YFSETQ. The CDR3 has 16 amino acids. With V trimmed by 0 bases and J by 8 bases, 7 bases remained unmatched. Authors' analysis steps: A classifier for distant metastasis in papillary thyroid cancer was constructed using CDR3 differences observed across clinicopathological groups. TCRdb re-processed the PCR reads through MiXCR. TCRdb's processing, not the authors', yielded these V and J calls. The sample holds approximately 7,100 clones, 32% seen once. This clonotype was sampled from a female donor with papillary thyroid cancer or a benign thyroid nodule (not recorded which). Some clones in this sample may be carry-over from other donors' samples. The source material was tumor tissue. The chain carries TRBV5-1 and TRBJ2-1; 11 positions agree with TRBD2. This chain's CDR3 is CASSLVSGRVGDEQFF. The CDR3 DNA follows: TGCGCCAGCAGCTTGGTTAGCGGGAGGGTTGGCGATGAGCAGTTCTTC.